What follows are 22 T cell receptor beta chains derived from one specimen sequenced in a study of blood T cell repertoires in COVID-19. Some clones are missing from TCRdb's copy, which holds only in-frame ones; the method was immunoSEQ multiplex PCR. The table records approximately 120,000 clones, around four fifths of them present only once. Material for sequencing was peripheral blood. These receptors all come from a man older than 75 with acute or convalescent COVID-19.

Points on this clone: Other nucleotide sequences from this sample produce the same CDR3. The rearrangement uses TRBV3-1 (or the pseudogene TRBV3-2) and TRBJ1-2; 7 bases align to TRBD1. Looked up from germline, CDR1 is LGHDT and CDR2 is YNNKEL (reference sequence). Germline trimming cut 0 bases from V and 7 bases from J; bases unmatched to any gene: 8. This CDR3 contains 15 residues. In DNA form, the CDR3 reads TGTGCCAGCAGCCAAGACAACAGGGGAAGCGGTGGCTACACCTTC. Protein product: CASSQDNRGSGGYTF.

The chain uses TRBV11-2 and TRBJ1-6, with a tentative D call TRBD1 (5 bases). This CDR3 comprises 14 residues. Trimming left V 4 bases short and J 8 bases short, with 12 bases between. From germline, CDR1 is SGHAT and CDR2 FQNNGV. DNA for the CDR3: TGTGCCAGCAGCTCTAGGACGGGGGATTCACCCCTCCACTTT. Its translation is CASSSRTGDSPLHF.

The CDR3 DNA reads as TGTGCCAGCAGTTTACAGGGGGCTTTCGACGAGCAGTACTTC. This encodes CASSLQGAFDEQYF. This chain joins TRBV27 and TRBJ2-7, with 8 bases lining up with TRBD1. Germline CDR1 reads MNHEY; CDR2 reads SMNVEV (reference sequence). This CDR3 region has 14 residues. V lost 2 bases, J lost 5 bases, and 5 bases stayed unmatched.

V is TRBV3-1 (or the pseudogene TRBV3-2) and J is TRBJ2-2, with 8 bases fitting TRBD2. CDR1 and CDR2 from the germline V gene are LGHDT and YNNKEL (reference sequence). V was pared by 4 bases and J by 7 bases, with 8 bases of the junction left unmatched. This CDR3 is built from 15 residues. As DNA, the CDR3 is TGTGCCAGCAGCCCTCAACGGGGGGGAGGCGGGGAGCTGTTTTTT. It translates to CASSPQRGGGGELFF.

The chain combines TRBV7-6 with TRBJ2-5, with 11 bases matching TRBD2. Germline CDR1 is SGHVS and CDR2 is FNYEAQ. The CDR3 spans 16 residues. V gave up 4 bases and J gave up 5 bases; unmatched junction bases: 9. CDR3 loop: CASSSLSGGARETQYF. In nucleotides, the CDR3 is TGTGCCAGCAGCTCCCTTAGCGGGGGGGCCCGGGAGACCCAGTACTTC.

The DNA of the CDR3 is TGTGCCAGCAGCCGTCCGGGGGTGAGCTCCTACGAGCAGTACTTC. Its protein is CASSRPGVSSYEQYF. This chain connects TRBV5-8 to TRBJ2-7, with D possibly being TRBD2 (6 bases). Trimming took 4 bases from V and 0 from J, leaving 14 bases between them. The length of the CDR3 is 15 residues. Germline V gives CDR1 SGHTS, CDR2 YDEGEE.

V usage is TRBV7-2 and J usage is TRBJ2-1; 9 nucleotides match TRBD2. The V segment lost 2 bases and the J segment 5 bases; nucleotides outside the gene matches: 10. This CDR3 is built from 17 residues. Germline V gene data show CDR1 as SGHTA and CDR2 as FQGNSA. The chain's CDR3 is CASSLRAQAGGHNEQFF. The CDR3 nucleotides are TGTGCCAGCAGCTTAAGGGCCCAAGCGGGGGGCCACAATGAGCAGTTCTTC.

The chain joins TRBV7-9 to TRBJ1-1; D remains unclear. Germline V CDR1 and CDR2: SEHNR, FQNEAQ (reference sequence). The V and J ends lost 5 bases and 4 bases respectively, with 8 bases between them. The CDR3 spans 12 residues. The CDR3 bases are TGTGCCAGCAGCCGGGGTGGCACTGAAGCTTTCTTT. Translating gives CASSRGGTEAFF.

This clone was counted once. This chain uses TRBV6-6 with TRBJ2-3, with 8 nucleotides matching TRBD2. Per the germline V gene, CDR1 is MNHNY and CDR2 is SVGAGI (reference sequence). The trim removed 10 bases at V and 0 bases at J, leaving 3 bases unmatched. The CDR3 extends over 13 amino acids. In DNA, the CDR3 is TGTGCCAACAGCGGGGGTAGCACAGATACGCAGTATTTT. Protein product: CANSGGSTDTQYF.

This chain uses TRBV4-1 with TRBJ2-5; TRBD2 matches 8 bases. The J segment lost 5 bases and the V segment lost 2 bases, leaving 10 bases of the junction unmatched. The germline CDR1 and CDR2 sequences are MGHRA and YSYEKL. This CDR3 has 16 amino acids. The chain's CDR3 is CASSQSTSGGRETQYF. In DNA, the CDR3 is TGCGCCAGCAGCCAAAGTACTAGCGGAGGGAGGGAGACCCAGTACTTC.

The genes are TRBV27 and TRBJ2-1; no reliable D call. This CDR3 region has 12 residues. Germline assignment: CDR1 MNHEY and CDR2 SMNVEV (reference sequence). The V end lost 6 bases, the J end lost 4 bases, and 7 bases lay between the germline ends. The chain's CDR3 is CASRSRYNEQFF. The CDR3, as DNA: TGTGCCAGCAGGAGCCGTTACAATGAGCAGTTCTTC.

This clone was seen many times. The chain combines TRBV4-1 with TRBJ2-1, with 12 bases fitting TRBD1. The germline V gene encodes CDR1 MGHRA and CDR2 YSYEKL. The V and J ends lost 3 bases and 7 bases, in that order; junction bases with no gene match: 16. This CDR3 contains 19 residues. The CDR3 bases are TGCGCCAGCAGCCACGGGACAGGGGGCCGGAGAAGTCTCGCTAATGAGCAGTTCTTC. Amino acid sequence: CASSHGTGGRRSLANEQFF.

This chain uses TRBV2 with TRBJ2-2; D is possibly TRBD1 (6 bases). V shed 1 base and J shed 6 bases, with 12 bases lying between them. There are 15 residues in the CDR3. Germline values: CDR1 SNHLY, CDR2 FYNNEI. CDR3 in DNA: TGTGCCAGCAGTGAAGGGCAGGGGATAGCCGGGGAGCTGTTTTTT. This codes for CASSEGQGIAGELFF.

The chain joins TRBV6-5 to TRBJ1-1, with 9 nucleotides matching TRBD1. The CDR3 runs to 15 residues. The ends lost 6 bases at V and 3 bases at J; junction bases unmatched: 8. The germline V gene encodes CDR1 MNHEY and CDR2 SVGAGI. The CDR3 DNA reads as TGTGCCAGCAGGGGTGACAGGGGGGGGTACACTGAAGCTTTCTTT. Translation gives CASRGDRGGYTEAFF.

V usage is TRBV18 and J usage is TRBJ1-1; TRBD1 agrees at 7 bases. Losses at the gene ends were 0 bases for V and 0 bases for J; bases not matched to a gene: 1. The CDR3 length is 15 residues. CDR1 is KGHSH, CDR2 LQKENI, per germline. The CDR3 reads CASSPPGGVNTEAFF. The DNA of the CDR3 is TGTGCCAGCTCACCACCAGGGGGCGTGAACACTGAAGCTTTCTTT.

The J gene is TRBJ1-1, the V gene TRBV2, with D unresolved. CDR1 is SNHLY and CDR2 is FYNNEI in the germline V gene. There are 13 residues in the CDR3. Trimming shortened V by 2 bases and J by 12 bases, and 16 bases separated the two germline ends. The CDR3 is CASSETVGVRTFF. DNA of the CDR3: TGTGCCAGCAGTGAAACTGTCGGGGTGAGGACTTTCTTT.

The genes are TRBV29-1 and TRBJ2-1; D unclear. The CDR3 runs to 12 residues. CDR1 is SQVTM, CDR2 ANQGSEA, per germline. With 3 bases removed from V and 5 bases from J, the gap between germline ends came to 8 bases. The CDR3 region has the DNA TGCAGCGTTGACGTCGCTAACAATGAGCAGTTCTTC. It translates to CSVDVANNEQFF.

The rearrangement links TRBV6-5 to TRBJ2-6; D gene unclear. Trimming stripped 7 bases from V and 4 bases from J, with 14 bases between. The CDR3 spans 15 residues. CDR1 is MNHEY and CDR2 is SVGAGI in the germline V gene. CDR3 nucleotides: TGTGCCAGCATCGACGGGTCGAGGGGGGCCAACGTCCTGACTTTC. Its translation: CASIDGSRGANVLTF.

The genes are TRBV7-9 and TRBJ2-1; TRBD2 agrees at 16 bases. CDR1 is SEHNR and CDR2 is FQNEAQ in the germline V gene (reference sequence). Trimming took 7 bases from V and 7 from J; bases not matched to a gene: 19. The CDR3 is made up of 20 amino acids. CDR3 coding DNA: TGTGCCAGCACCCACACGGGGGGGACTAGCGGGAGGGGACTACTAAATGAGCAGTTCTTC. The encoded protein is CASTHTGGTSGRGLLNEQFF.

This sequence joins TRBV9 and TRBJ2-3; 9 bases match TRBD1. The CDR3 loop spans 17 amino acids. Germline CDR1 is SGDLS and CDR2 is YYNGEE. V lost 0 bases to trimming and J lost 2 bases; unmatched junction nucleotides: 7. The CDR3 DNA follows: TGTGCCAGCAGCGTAGGGGTGACAGGGGGAATCACAGATACGCAGTATTTT. Its protein is CASSVGVTGGITDTQYF.

This clone was seen once. This chain links TRBV7-8 with TRBJ1-5; unclear D gene. This CDR3 comprises 11 residues. From germline, CDR1 is SGHVS and CDR2 FQNEAQ. Trimming left V 5 bases short and J 8 bases short, with 7 bases between. CDR3 sequence (DNA): TGTGCCAGCAGCCCACGGGAGCCCCAGCATTTT. Protein sequence: CASSPREPQHF.

This chain connects TRBV7-9 to TRBJ2-7, with D perhaps TRBD1 (5 bases). The V gene lost 4 bases and the J gene lost 2 bases, with 6 bases spanning the gap. From germline, CDR1 is SEHNR and CDR2 FQNEAQ (reference sequence). The CDR3 covers 12 residues. This CDR3 is CASSSGTYEQYF. The DNA for the CDR3 is TGTGCCAGCAGCTCAGGGACCTACGAGCAGTACTTC.